This is a list of T cell receptor beta chains from one sample in a study of blood T cell repertoires in COVID-19. Clones were read by immunoSEQ multiplex PCR, and TCRdb kept only the in-frame ones, dropping some. The table includes approximately 170,000 clones, 80% to 90% detected once. The specimen sequenced was peripheral blood. Receptor source: a middle-aged man with active or convalescent COVID-19. Each CDR3 is given with its conserved first and last residue. The D gene is left open where the match is weak. Clone size is shown for a subset of rows, as once, few, many or a class of expanded clone.

D gene	J gene	clone size	V gene	CDR3 protein	CDR3 DNA
TRBD1	TRBJ1-1	few	TRBV9	CASSGLQGATRTEAFF	TGTGCCAGCAGCGGGCTACAGGGGGCGACGAGGACTGAAGCTTTCTTT
.	TRBJ1-2	.	TRBV28	CASSLYPGTNYGYTF	TGTGCCAGCAGTTTATATCCAGGGACAAACTATGGCTACACCTTC
.	TRBJ1-3	.	TRBV12-3/TRBV12-4	CASSFAAGNTIYF	TGTGCCAGCAGTTTTGCGGCGGGAAACACCATATATTTT
.	TRBJ2-2	.	TRBV19	CASSIQTGELFF	TGTGCCAGTAGTATCCAGACCGGGGAGCTGTTTTTT
TRBD1	TRBJ2-7	.	TRBV6-5	CASSPTGQRYEQYF	TGTGCCAGCAGCCCGACAGGGCAACGCTACGAGCAGTACTTC
.	TRBJ1-3	.	TRBV4-1	CASSQSVTDTIYF	TGCGCCAGCAGCCAAAGTGTTACGGACACCATATATTTT
.	TRBJ2-1	.	TRBV20-1	CSASGGFSYNEQFF	TGCAGTGCTAGTGGCGGGTTCTCCTACAATGAGCAGTTCTTC
.	TRBJ1-2	.	TRBV6-2/TRBV6-3	CASSNGLTYGYTF	TGTGCCAGCAGCAACGGACTGACCTATGGCTACACCTTC
TRBD1	TRBJ2-1	.	TRBV4-1	CASSQDRGTNFAFNEQFF	TGCGCCAGCAGCCAGGACAGGGGAACCAATTTCGCGTTCAATGAGCAGTTCTTC
.	TRBJ1-2	.	TRBV3-1/TRBV3-2	CASSPEPRYGYTF	TGTGCCAGCAGCCCCGAGCCCCGCTATGGCTACACCTTC
.	TRBJ2-7	.	TRBV4-2	CASSQGSWDTTYEQYF	TGTGCCAGCAGCCAAGGTTCTTGGGACACGACCTATGAGCAGTACTTC
.	TRBJ2-7	.	TRBV5-4	CASSRGGAGEQYF	TGTGCCAGCAGCCGTGGGGGGGCAGGGGAGCAGTACTTC
TRBD1	TRBJ2-5	.	TRBV20-1	CSAEDRETQYF	TGCAGTGCTGAGGACAGGGAGACCCAGTACTTC
.	TRBJ2-4	once	TRBV4-3	CASSQAVPGSIQYF	TGCGCCAGCAGCCAAGCCGTGCCGGGGAGCATTCAGTACTTC
.	TRBJ1-6	.	TRBV25-1	CASSVTGLSPLHF	TGTGCCAGCAGTGTTACGGGTCTGTCACCCCTCCACTTT
TRBD2	TRBJ2-7	.	TRBV28	CASSSGLAAQYF	TGTGCCAGCAGTTCGGGACTAGCTGCGCAGTACTTC
.	TRBJ1-1	.	TRBV11-3	CASSLDQDSEAFF	TGTGCCAGCAGCTTAGATCAGGACAGTGAAGCTTTCTTT
.	TRBJ1-2	.	TRBV24-1	CATSDLTADYGYTF	TGTGCCACCAGTGATTTGACAGCCGACTATGGCTACACCTTC
.	TRBJ2-1	few	TRBV21-1	CASSKDPKIARGHNEQFF	TGTGCCAGCAGCAAAGACCCGAAGATAGCCAGGGGGCACAATGAGCAGTTCTTC
TRBD1	TRBJ1-1	few	TRBV5-1	CASSLVEGAEDTEAFF	TGCGCCAGCAGCTTGGTAGAGGGGGCAGAGGACACTGAAGCTTTCTTT
.	TRBJ1-4	.	TRBV3-1/TRBV3-2	CASSASRSTNEKLFF	TGTGCCAGCAGCGCTAGCAGGTCAACTAATGAAAAACTGTTTTTT